One sample yielded the 18 T cell receptor beta chains listed below, sequenced in a study of blood T cell repertoires in COVID-19. The table came from immunoSEQ multiplex PCR; TCRdb's copy has only in-frame clones and leaves some out. The sample yields about 230,000 clones, approximately 84% seen once. Input material: peripheral blood. These receptor sequences come from a woman at least 80 years old with acute or convalescent COVID-19.

The V call is TRBV27, the J call TRBJ2-7; the D gene is possibly TRBD1 (5 bases). This CDR3 has 14 residues. V shed 7 bases and J shed 0 bases, with 13 bases lying between them. Germline CDR1 reads MNHEY; CDR2 reads SMNVEV (reference sequence). The CDR3 DNA reads TGTGCCAGCATGCGTTCGACAGACTCCTACGAGCAGTACTTC. Protein: CASMRSTDSYEQYF.

J is TRBJ2-2 and V is TRBV5-4, with TRBD2 identical over 8 bases. CDR1 is SGHNT, CDR2 YYREEE, per germline (reference sequence). Trimming removed 4 bases from V and 3 bases from J; junction bases left unmatched: 8. The CDR3 has 16 residues. CDR3 protein: CASSAGLGGYTGELFF. The CDR3 coding sequence is TGTGCCAGCAGCGCGGGACTAGGGGGGTACACCGGGGAGCTGTTTTTT.

V is TRBV6-5 and J is TRBJ1-1; 9 nucleotides match TRBD1. This CDR3 has 14 residues. Trimming took 7 bases from V and 4 from J; bases not matched to a gene: 7. Looked up from germline, CDR1 is MNHEY and CDR2 is SVGAGI. DNA for the CDR3: TGTGCCAGCACCCCACAGGGGGCGGGCACTGAAGCTTTCTTT. It specifies CASTPQGAGTEAFF.

This chain connects TRBV18 to TRBJ1-5, with D unresolved. CDR3 length: 12 amino acids. Trimming cost V 2 bases and J 5 bases, with 4 bases left between them. Germline-derived CDR1 and CDR2 are KGHSH and LQKENI. Here the CDR3 reads CASSPADQPQHF. Written as DNA, the CDR3 is TGTGCCAGCTCACCAGCGGATCAGCCCCAGCATTTT.

The chain employs TRBV14 and TRBJ2-7; 7 bases are a match to TRBD1. The V segment lost 1 base and the J segment 1 base; nucleotides outside the gene matches: 4. The CDR3 totals 15 residues. Germline lookup yields CDR1 SGHDN and CDR2 FVKESK. The CDR3 DNA is TGTGCCAGCAGCCAAGGGACAGGTGGTTCCTACGAGCAGTACTTC. Residues: CASSQGTGGSYEQYF.

The chain has TRBV6-5 and TRBJ1-2; 7 bases agree with TRBD1. The germline CDR1 and CDR2 sequences are MNHEY and SVGAGI. Trimming removed 0 bases from V and 8 bases from J; junction bases left unmatched: 12. This CDR3 has 16 amino acids. The CDR3 sequence is CASSYSQGVTPMGYTF. The DNA of the CDR3 is TGTGCCAGCAGTTACTCGCAGGGGGTAACCCCTATGGGCTACACCTTC.

J is TRBJ2-2 and V is TRBV7-3; D not certain. Germline loops: CDR1 SGHTA, CDR2 FQGTGA. The CDR3 is 15 residues long. Trimming stripped 5 bases from V and 0 bases from J, with 10 bases between. The CDR3 here is CASSPNGPNTGELFF. The CDR3 region has the DNA TGTGCCAGCAGCCCGAATGGGCCGAACACCGGGGAGCTGTTTTTT.

The rearrangement uses TRBV2 and TRBJ1-6; a weak D match, TRBD1 (6 bases). The V gene lost 8 bases and the J gene lost 10 bases, with 12 bases spanning the gap. The CDR3 runs to 12 residues. The V gene's germline CDR1 is SNHLY and CDR2 FYNNEI. CDR3 residues: CASQQGDSPLHF. CDR3 nucleotide sequence: TGTGCCAGCCAACAGGGAGACTCACCCCTCCACTTT.

This chain links TRBV10-3 with TRBJ2-7; 8 nucleotides agree with TRBD1. V shed 5 bases and J 6 bases; nucleotides not matched to a gene: 12. The length of the CDR3 is 15 residues. Germline V gives CDR1 ENHRY, CDR2 SYGVKD. The CDR3 region is CAISLDPGQAFEQYF. CDR3 in DNA: TGTGCCATCAGTCTCGACCCGGGACAGGCTTTCGAGCAGTACTTC.

The chain combines TRBV6-5 with TRBJ1-1; 8 bases line up with TRBD1. The V gene end was trimmed by 2 bases and the J gene end by 5 bases; junction bases not matched to a gene: 10. The germline V gene encodes CDR1 MNHEY and CDR2 SVGAGI. The CDR3 extends over 16 amino acids. CDR3 protein: CASSYPLTGGVTEAFF. CDR3 sequence (DNA): TGTGCCAGCAGTTACCCCCTTACAGGGGGTGTGACTGAAGCTTTCTTT.

The chain combines TRBV28 with TRBJ2-1; possibly TRBD2 for D (5 bases). The CDR3 is 16 residues long. Looked up from germline, CDR1 is MDHEN and CDR2 is SYDVKM. Trimming cost V 1 base and J 9 bases, with 19 bases left between them. The CDR3: CASSLSFRGRVVEQFF. In nucleotides, the CDR3 is TGTGCCAGCAGTTTATCTTTCCGGGGTAGGGTAGTTGAGCAGTTCTTC.

The genes are TRBV6-5 and TRBJ1-4; 7 bases align to TRBD1. This CDR3 is 14 amino acids long. CDR1 and CDR2 from the germline V gene are MNHEY and SVGAGI. The trim removed 6 bases at V and 3 bases at J, leaving 4 bases unmatched. The CDR3 DNA reads as TGTGCCAGCAGGCCGGGACAGTCTAATGAAAAACTGTTTTTT. It encodes CASRPGQSNEKLFF.

The gene calls are TRBV20-1 and TRBJ2-4; D perhaps matches TRBD1 (6 bases). The V end lost 3 bases, the J end lost 0 bases, and 12 bases lay between the germline ends. CDR1 is DFQATT, CDR2 SNEGSKA, per germline (reference sequence). The CDR3 runs to 15 residues. The CDR3 DNA sequence: TGCAGTGCTAGTTGGGGGCTACTAGCCAAAAACATTCAGTACTTC. As protein: CSASWGLLAKNIQYF.

This chain links TRBV25-1 with TRBJ2-7; D may be TRBD2 (5 bases). V was trimmed by 4 bases and J by 1 base, leaving 8 bases between them. Germline assignment: CDR1 MGHDK and CDR2 SYGVNS. The CDR3 is 13 residues long. CDR3 in amino acids: CASSVSGSYEQYF. The CDR3, as DNA: TGTGCCAGCAGTGTAAGCGGATCCTACGAGCAGTACTTC.

The chain links TRBV5-1 to TRBJ1-1; 7 bases fit TRBD1. Per germline, CDR1 SGHRS and CDR2 YFSETQ. This CDR3 is built from 16 residues. J lost 1 base, V lost 5 bases, and 11 bases had no gene match. The CDR3 DNA is TGCGCCAGCAGTCGGACAGGTTATTCTGGGAACACTGAAGCTTTCTTT. It is translated as CASSRTGYSGNTEAFF.

The rearrangement joins TRBV27 to TRBJ2-7, with 10 bases lining up with TRBD1. This CDR3 region has 16 residues. The V gene end was trimmed by 4 bases and the J gene end by 2 bases; junction bases not matched to a gene: 8. Per the germline V gene, CDR1 is MNHEY and CDR2 is SMNVEV (reference sequence). The CDR3 region is CASSSYDRGRPYEQYF. CDR3 in DNA: TGTGCCAGCAGTTCATATGACAGGGGGCGACCCTACGAGCAGTACTTC.

The V gene is TRBV5-4, the J gene TRBJ1-2; 10 bases fit TRBD1. The germline CDR1 and CDR2 sequences are SGHNT and YYREEE (reference sequence). The J segment lost 7 bases and the V segment lost 5 bases, leaving 8 bases of the junction unmatched. CDR3 length equals 14 residues. CDR3 sequence reads: CASRSGTGAGGYTF. DNA for the CDR3: TGTGCCAGCAGAAGCGGGACAGGGGCGGGTGGCTACACCTTC.

The chain combines TRBV12-3 or TRBV12-4 with TRBJ2-7; D is ambiguous. This CDR3 contains 11 residues. V was cut by 4 bases and J by 9 bases, with 10 bases left in between. CDR3: CASSSGRGQYF. The CDR3 bases are TGTGCCAGCAGTTCTGGTCGCGGGCAGTACTTC.